The rows below give T cell receptor beta chains drawn from one sample of a study of blood T cell repertoires in COVID-19. Repertoires were generated with immunoSEQ multiplex PCR, while TCRdb's copy carries only in-frame clones and drops some. Here the sample spans some 110,000 clones, 86% being singletons. Sequencing input: peripheral blood. These receptors were collected from a human donor in a cohort sampled during active COVID-19. Each CDR3 is given with its conserved first and last residue. The order of the fields is V gene, D gene, clone size, J gene, CDR3 protein, CDR3 DNA. D genes are given only for firm matches. A clone size is listed for some rows: how often the clone was seen (once, few, many), or a class if it is expanded.

V: TRBV5-1; D: -; size: -; J: TRBJ1-1; CDR3: CASSSRHSNTEAFF; DNA: TGCGCCAGCAGCTCTCGGCACAGTAACACTGAAGCTTTCTTT
V: TRBV2; D: -; size: -; J: TRBJ1-1; CDR3: CASSEAGSGKAFF; DNA: TGTGCCAGCAGTGAAGCGGGCAGCGGGAAAGCTTTCTTT
V: TRBV18; D: -; size: -; J: TRBJ2-1; CDR3: CASSRSHNEQFF; DNA: TGTGCCAGCTCCCGCAGTCACAATGAGCAGTTCTTC
V: TRBV5-6; D: TRBD2; size: -; J: TRBJ2-1; CDR3: CASSLGAGLATYNEQFF; DNA: TGTGCCAGCAGCTTGGGGGCGGGACTAGCGACCTACAATGAGCAGTTCTTC
V: TRBV10-1; D: -; size: -; J: TRBJ2-7; CDR3: CASSESGSPPLEQYF; DNA: TGCGCCAGCAGTGAGTCAGGGAGCCCACCTCTCGAGCAGTACTTC
V: TRBV18; D: TRBD1; size: -; J: TRBJ1-4; CDR3: CASSPEGASEKLFF; DNA: TGTGCCAGCTCACCAGAGGGGGCGAGTGAAAAACTGTTTTTT
V: TRBV28; D: TRBD1; size: -; J: TRBJ1-2; CDR3: CASSSAQGGGYTF; DNA: TGTGCCAGCAGTTCGGCACAGGGGGGTGGCTACACCTTC
V: TRBV19; D: -; size: -; J: TRBJ1-2; CDR3: CASSGQLVYGYTF; DNA: TGTGCCAGTAGCGGACAGCTAGTCTATGGCTACACCTTC
V: TRBV7-2; D: -; size: -; J: TRBJ2-6; CDR3: CASAELKQGPGANVLTF; DNA: TGTGCCAGCGCGGAATTGAAACAGGGTCCTGGGGCCAACGTCCTGACTTTC
V: TRBV6-6; D: TRBD1; size: -; J: TRBJ1-4; CDR3: CASSPPGGNWEKLFF; DNA: TGTGCCAGCAGTCCCCCAGGGGGCAATTGGGAAAAACTGTTTTTT
V: TRBV4-3; D: -; size: -; J: TRBJ2-2; CDR3: CASSQGGGTNTGELFF; DNA: TGCGCCAGCAGCCAAGGTGGGGGGACGAACACCGGGGAGCTGTTTTTT
V: TRBV5-1; D: TRBD1; size: -; J: TRBJ1-2; CDR3: CASSPDRDGYTF; DNA: TGCGCCAGCAGCCCGGACAGGGACGGCTACACCTTC
V: TRBV5-1; D: -; size: -; J: TRBJ2-3; CDR3: CASSLSPNPRADTQYF; DNA: TGCGCCAGCAGCTTGTCCCCAAACCCGAGGGCGGATACGCAGTATTTT
V: TRBV5-6; D: TRBD1; size: few; J: TRBJ1-4; CDR3: CASSQTGVKLFF; DNA: TGTGCCAGCAGCCAGACAGGGGTGAAACTGTTTTTT
V: TRBV30; D: TRBD2; size: -; J: TRBJ2-7; CDR3: CAWKPPGGRGRAVYEQYF; DNA: TGTGCCTGGAAACCCCCGGGAGGGAGAGGGAGGGCCGTCTACGAGCAGTACTTC
V: TRBV19; D: -; size: -; J: TRBJ2-7; CDR3: CATSGYYEQYF; DNA: TGTGCCACCTCAGGGTACTACGAGCAGTACTTC
V: TRBV6-5; D: TRBD2; size: -; J: TRBJ2-7; CDR3: CASRTSGTYSYEQYF; DNA: TGTGCCAGCAGAACCAGCGGGACTTACTCCTACGAGCAGTACTTC
V: TRBV20-1; D: -; size: -; J: TRBJ1-5; CDR3: CSASPQVGQPQHF; DNA: TGCAGTGCTAGTCCCCAGGTCGGACAGCCCCAGCATTTT
V: TRBV12-1; D: -; size: -; J: TRBJ1-6; CDR3: CASSFVFGQGGSPLHF; DNA: TGTGCCAGCAGCTTTGTCTTTGGACAGGGGGGTTCACCCCTCCACTTT
V: TRBV5-1; D: TRBD1; size: -; J: TRBJ2-3; CDR3: CASSPQTGMADTQYF; DNA: TGCGCCAGCAGCCCACAGACAGGGATGGCAGATACGCAGTATTTT
V: TRBV7-8; D: TRBD1; size: medium-sized; J: TRBJ1-1; CDR3: CASSRTGGNTEAFF; DNA: TGTGCCAGCAGCAGGACAGGGGGAAACACTGAAGCTTTCTTT
V: TRBV9; D: -; size: -; J: TRBJ1-2; CDR3: CASGPSRANYGYTF; DNA: TGTGCCAGCGGCCCTTCCCGGGCTAACTATGGCTACACCTTC
V: TRBV14; D: TRBD2; size: -; J: TRBJ2-1; CDR3: CASSQLAGGGYEQFF; DNA: TGTGCCAGCAGCCAGCTAGCGGGGGGAGGTTATGAGCAGTTCTTC
V: TRBV4-3; D: TRBD1; size: -; J: TRBJ1-5; CDR3: CASSQEVYRGQGQPQHF; DNA: TGCGCCAGCAGCCAAGAAGTCTACAGGGGGCAGGGGCAGCCCCAGCATTTT
V: TRBV6-5; D: -; size: -; J: TRBJ2-3; CDR3: CASSYSGTASTDTQYF; DNA: TGTGCCAGCAGTTACAGCGGAACTGCAAGCACAGATACGCAGTATTTT
V: TRBV27; D: -; size: once; J: TRBJ1-2; CDR3: CASSGTGQGNYGYTF; DNA: TGTGCCAGCAGTGGAACAGGGCAGGGTAACTATGGCTACACCTTC
V: TRBV6-5; D: -; size: -; J: TRBJ1-1; CDR3: CASTIKGVYTEAFF; DNA: TGTGCCAGCACCATAAAGGGGGTTTACACTGAAGCTTTCTTT
V: TRBV11-2; D: TRBD2; size: -; J: TRBJ2-7; CDR3: CASSESSGASYEQYF; DNA: TGTGCCAGCAGCGAGAGCAGCGGGGCGTCGTACGAGCAGTACTTC
V: TRBV24-1; D: TRBD1; size: once; J: TRBJ2-1; CDR3: CATSETTTGRNEQFF; DNA: TGTGCCACCAGTGAAACTACGACAGGGAGAAATGAGCAGTTCTTC
V: TRBV10-1; D: TRBD2; size: -; J: TRBJ2-7; CDR3: CASSETRTSGSYEQYF; DNA: TGCGCCAGCAGTGAGACCCGCACTAGCGGGAGCTACGAGCAGTACTTC
V: TRBV19; D: -; size: -; J: TRBJ2-7; CDR3: CASSTPGISYEQYF; DNA: TGTGCCAGTAGTACGCCAGGGATTTCCTACGAGCAGTACTTC
V: TRBV30; D: TRBD1; size: -; J: TRBJ1-4; CDR3: CAWSQDWTGGNEKLFF; DNA: TGTGCCTGGAGCCAGGATTGGACAGGGGGGAATGAAAAACTGTTTTTT
V: TRBV4-3; D: TRBD1; size: -; J: TRBJ1-4; CDR3: CASSQERGQINEKLFF; DNA: TGCGCCAGCAGCCAAGAGAGGGGACAGATCAACGAAAAACTGTTTTTT
V: TRBV5-1; D: -; size: -; J: TRBJ1-1; CDR3: CASSLESNIEAFF; DNA: TGCGCCAGCAGCTTGGAGTCGAACATTGAAGCTTTCTTT
V: TRBV7-8; D: TRBD1; size: -; J: TRBJ1-4; CDR3: CASSFRQGITTNEKLFF; DNA: TGTGCCAGCAGCTTCAGACAGGGGATTACAACTAATGAAAAACTGTTTTTT
V: TRBV7-9; D: -; size: -; J: TRBJ2-7; CDR3: CASSLVGSDEQYF; DNA: TGTGCCAGCAGCTTAGTCGGAAGCGACGAGCAGTACTTC
V: TRBV25-1; D: -; size: few; J: TRBJ2-1; CDR3: CASSEFPNEQFF; DNA: TGTGCCAGCAGTGAATTTCCTAATGAGCAGTTCTTC
V: TRBV6-4; D: -; size: -; J: TRBJ1-2; CDR3: CASSDFTGYGYTF; DNA: TGTGCCAGCAGTGACTTTACAGGGTATGGCTACACCTTC
V: TRBV20-1; D: TRBD2; size: -; J: TRBJ2-3; CDR3: CSASRGGEIDTQYF; DNA: TGCAGTGCTAGTCGCGGGGGAGAAATAGATACGCAGTATTTT
V: TRBV24-1; D: TRBD2; size: -; J: TRBJ2-1; CDR3: CATSDAGTTGNEQFF; DNA: TGTGCCACCAGTGATGCAGGGACTACGGGCAATGAGCAGTTCTTC
V: TRBV5-1; D: -; size: -; J: TRBJ1-1; CDR3: CASSLWGANTEAFF; DNA: TGCGCCAGCAGCTTGTGGGGAGCTAACACTGAAGCTTTCTTT
V: TRBV5-6; D: -; size: -; J: TRBJ1-5; CDR3: CASSLYSNQPQHF; DNA: TGTGCCAGCAGCTTATATAGCAATCAGCCCCAGCATTTT
V: TRBV2; D: -; size: -; J: TRBJ2-2; CDR3: CASSDAGASGELFF; DNA: TGTGCCAGCAGTGACGCGGGGGCGTCCGGGGAGCTGTTTTTT
V: TRBV7-2; D: TRBD2; size: -; J: TRBJ2-3; CDR3: CASRWGLAGSPSTDTQYF; DNA: TGTGCCAGCAGATGGGGACTAGCGGGTTCCCCTAGCACAGATACGCAGTATTTT
V: TRBV27; D: -; size: -; J: TRBJ2-7; CDR3: CASRGLSGGSYEQYF; DNA: TGTGCCAGCAGAGGGCTCAGCGGTGGCTCCTACGAGCAGTACTTC
V: TRBV20-1; D: -; size: -; J: TRBJ2-5; CDR3: CSASSGVQETQYF; DNA: TGCAGTGCTAGTTCCGGGGTGCAAGAGACCCAGTACTTC
V: TRBV7-8; D: -; size: -; J: TRBJ1-2; CDR3: CASSLGQNYGYTF; DNA: TGTGCCAGCAGCCTAGGACAGAACTATGGCTACACCTTC
V: TRBV2; D: -; size: -; J: TRBJ1-2; CDR3: CASRGARINYGYTF; DNA: TGTGCCAGCAGGGGGGCTCGCATTAACTATGGCTACACCTTC
V: TRBV14; D: TRBD2; size: -; J: TRBJ2-7; CDR3: CASSPKIGTSKALYEQYF; DNA: TGTGCCAGCAGCCCAAAAATCGGGACTAGCAAGGCCCTCTACGAGCAGTACTTC
V: TRBV9; D: -; size: once; J: TRBJ2-6; CDR3: CASSAPRWFLTF; DNA: TGTGCCAGCAGCGCGCCGAGGTGGTTCCTGACTTTC
V: TRBV5-1; D: -; size: -; J: TRBJ1-3; CDR3: CASSRDRPSGNTIYF; DNA: TGCGCCAGCAGCAGAGACAGACCATCTGGAAACACCATATATTTT
V: TRBV19; D: -; size: few; J: TRBJ1-6; CDR3: CASSIGGSPLHF; DNA: TGTGCCAGTAGTATCGGGGGATCACCCCTCCACTTT
V: TRBV27; D: TRBD1; size: -; J: TRBJ1-2; CDR3: CASSFRGRGNYGYTF; DNA: TGTGCCAGCAGTTTCAGGGGGCGGGGTAACTATGGCTACACCTTC
V: TRBV7-3; D: -; size: once; J: TRBJ2-2; CDR3: CASSSGGRTGELFF; DNA: TGTGCCAGCAGCTCTGGGGGCCGGACCGGGGAGCTGTTTTTT
V: TRBV9; D: TRBD2; size: -; J: TRBJ2-7; CDR3: CASSPYTSATYEQYF; DNA: TGTGCCAGCAGCCCCTACACTAGCGCAACCTACGAGCAGTACTTC
V: TRBV7-2; D: TRBD1; size: -; J: TRBJ1-4; CDR3: CASSLTGEAVLFF; DNA: TGTGCCAGCAGCCTGACAGGGGAGGCCGTCCTGTTTTTT
V: TRBV11-3; D: TRBD2; size: -; J: TRBJ2-7; CDR3: CASAATSGSKQYF; DNA: TGTGCCAGCGCCGCGACTAGCGGGAGTAAGCAGTACTTC
V: TRBV28; D: -; size: many; J: TRBJ1-5; CDR3: CASSLSRDRLNQPQHF; DNA: TGTGCCAGCAGTTTAAGTAGAGACAGGCTGAATCAGCCCCAGCATTTT
V: TRBV10-3; D: TRBD1; size: -; J: TRBJ1-2; CDR3: CAIRGTAYGYTF; DNA: TGTGCCATCAGGGGGACAGCCTATGGCTACACCTTC